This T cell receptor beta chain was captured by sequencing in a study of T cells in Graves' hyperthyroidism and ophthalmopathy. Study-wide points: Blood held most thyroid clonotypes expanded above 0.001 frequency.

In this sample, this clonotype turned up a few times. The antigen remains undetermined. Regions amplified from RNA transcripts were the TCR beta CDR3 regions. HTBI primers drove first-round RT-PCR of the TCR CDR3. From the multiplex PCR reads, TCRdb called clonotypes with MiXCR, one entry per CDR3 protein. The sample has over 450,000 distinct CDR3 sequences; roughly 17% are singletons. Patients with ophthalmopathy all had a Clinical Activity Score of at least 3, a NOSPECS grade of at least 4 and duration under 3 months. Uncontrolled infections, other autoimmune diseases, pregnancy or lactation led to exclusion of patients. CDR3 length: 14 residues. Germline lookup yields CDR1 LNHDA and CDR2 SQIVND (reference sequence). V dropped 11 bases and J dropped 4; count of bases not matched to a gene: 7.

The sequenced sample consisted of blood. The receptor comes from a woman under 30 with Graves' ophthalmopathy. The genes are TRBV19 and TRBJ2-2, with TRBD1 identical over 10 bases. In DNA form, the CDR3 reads TGTGCCGCACGCTGGACAGGGGGCACCGGGGAGCTGTTTTTT. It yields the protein CAARWTGGTGELFF.